The 10 T cell receptor beta chains in this list originate from one sample, sequenced in a study of post-analysis software for immune sequencing data. Whole-study findings and limits: Patients carried four or five TRBV segments more frequently than controls did, and TRBV5-6, TRBV5-1 and TRBV20-1 were among them.

The antigens of these receptors remain unknown. The TCR beta cDNA libraries contained unique molecular identifiers. TCRdb redid the calling of the PCR reads with MiXCR, one entry per CDR3 protein. This table has about 680,000 distinct CDR3 sequences, 59% appearing once. Sequences were obtained from blood. The receptors derive from a girl under 10 years old with multiple sclerosis.

The chain is built from TRBV6-4 and TRBJ1-1; the D gene is possibly TRBD1 (6 bases). CDR1 and CDR2 from the germline V gene are MRHNA and SNTAGT. V was pared by 6 bases and J by 4 bases, with 15 bases between. The CDR3 contains 14 residues. DNA of the CDR3: TGTGCCAGCAGGGCCCGGGGGCAGGCCACTGAAGCTTTCTTT. Protein: CASRARGQATEAFF.

This chain links TRBV3-1 with TRBJ1-1, with D uncertain. The V gene's germline CDR1 is LGHDT and CDR2 YNNKEL (reference sequence). This CDR3 region has 13 residues. V was trimmed by 1 base and J by 4 bases, leaving 7 bases between them. CDR3 in DNA: TGTGCCAGCAGCCAAGGTGGTAGCACTGAAGCTTTCTTT. Amino acid sequence: CASSQGGSTEAFF.

Comments on this clonotype: It may be a read error: a sequence one base away is much more abundant. The V gene is TRBV4-2, the J gene TRBJ2-1, with D possibly TRBD1 on 6 matching bases. This CDR3 is built from 16 residues. CDR1 and CDR2 (germline): LGHNA, YNFKEQ. V lost 0 bases and J lost 5, with 14 bases in between. This CDR3 reads CASSQEGQGPNNEQFF. As DNA, the CDR3 is TGTGCCAGCAGCCAAGAGGGGCAGGGGCCTAACAATGAGCAGTTCTTC.

J is TRBJ2-1 and V is TRBV7-7; 13 bases are a match to TRBD2. The V segment lost 5 bases and the J segment 10 bases; nucleotides outside the gene matches: 5. This CDR3 spans 14 amino acids. Germline V lookup: CDR1 SSHAT, CDR2 FNYEAQ (reference sequence). CDR3 residues: CASSPGLAGEEQFF. The CDR3 nucleotides are TGTGCCAGCAGCCCCGGACTAGCGGGGGAGGAGCAGTTCTTC.

The chain carries TRBV6-1 and TRBJ2-4; 11 positions match TRBD1. The CDR3 covers 15 residues. J lost 7 bases, V lost 10 bases, and 12 bases had no gene match. Per the germline V gene, CDR1 is MNHNS and CDR2 is SASEGT. CDR3 protein: CATQRGTGGENIQYF. The CDR3 DNA sequence: TGTGCCACACAACGGGGGACAGGGGGAGAGAACATTCAGTACTTC.

The chain carries TRBV12-3 or TRBV12-4 and TRBJ2-5; D is possibly TRBD2 (6 bases). The CDR3 spans 14 residues. Trimming removed 6 bases at V and 1 base at J, with 12 bases between. The CDR3 nucleotides read TGTGCCAGCAGGGTGGGACTCACCCAAGAGACCCAGTACTTC. Protein product: CASRVGLTQETQYF.

This clonotype has more than one count but fewer than ten. The chain employs TRBV7-2 and TRBJ2-1; TRBD2 agrees at 7 bases. With 6 bases clipped from V and 0 bases from J, the junction kept 8 bases outside the gene matches. The CDR3 sequence is 16 residues long. Per the germline V gene, CDR1 is SGHTA and CDR2 is FQGNSA. CDR3 sequence: CASSFIAGSSYNEQFF. CDR3 in DNA: TGTGCCAGCAGTTTTATAGCGGGTAGCTCCTACAATGAGCAGTTCTTC.

The J gene is TRBJ1-4, the V gene TRBV27; D ambiguous. V gave up 5 bases and J gave up 3 bases, with 19 bases separating them. From germline, CDR1 is MNHEY and CDR2 SMNVEV (reference sequence). The CDR3 length is 17 residues. The CDR3 spells CASSQSSEGASNEKLFF. CDR3 coding DNA: TGTGCCAGCAGTCAGTCGTCCGAGGGTGCCTCTAATGAAAAACTGTTTTTT.

This clonotype was counted only a few times. The chain has TRBV3-1 and TRBJ2-5; 14 nucleotides line up with TRBD2. There are 16 residues in the CDR3. Looked up from germline, CDR1 is LGHDT and CDR2 is YNNKEL (reference sequence). Unmatched junction bases numbered 8, after V lost 7 bases and J lost 4 bases. The CDR3 loop is CASTPGGLAGVETQYF. CDR3 in DNA: TGTGCCAGCACTCCCGGGGGACTAGCGGGAGTAGAGACCCAGTACTTC.

This clonotype was counted a few times. This sequence joins TRBV10-3 and TRBJ2-3; 9 bases fit TRBD1. V was pared by 5 bases and J by 3 bases, with 3 bases of the junction left unmatched. CDR1 and CDR2 from the germline V gene are ENHRY and SYGVKD. The CDR3 contains 14 residues. CDR3 in DNA: TGTGCCATCAGTCGACAGGGGGAGACAGATACGCAGTATTTT. Residues: CAISRQGETDTQYF.